The source of this T cell receptor beta chain is a study of vaccination effects on CD4 cells after COVID-19. Before any sequencing was done, the ViraFEST assay used viral peptide pools to expand antigen-specific CD4+ T cells. Culturing for around 10 days preceded CD4+ T cell isolation. The participants, recipients of two vaccine doses, got either BNT162b2 or mRNA-1273. Culturing of around 2 million PBMC per well took place with approximately 9.3 IU/ml IL-2 and 9 to 10 ug/ml peptides. V was clipped by 0 bases and J by 1 base, with 10 bases between them. Looked up from germline, CDR1 is WNHNN and CDR2 is SYGVQD (reference sequence). This CDR3 contains 16 residues. The table came from immunoSEQ multiplex PCR; TCRdb's copy has only in-frame clones and leaves some out. The table lists nearly 25,000 clones, around 63% of them singletons, with around 8.5% in the top ten. As concerns this clone: Its antigen remains unidentified.

The sequencing used CD4+ T cells from PBMCs cultured with SARS-CoV-2 spike peptides, collected after COVID-19 vaccination. V is TRBV10-1 and J is TRBJ2-4; no clear D gene. The sequence came from a human donor who received a COVID-19 vaccine. Here the CDR3 reads CASSESSQGAKNIQYF. The CDR3 coding sequence is TGCGCCAGCAGTGAGTCGTCCCAAGGGGCCAAAAACATTCAGTACTTC.